Described below is a single T cell receptor beta chain sequence and its context. The data are from a study of blood T cell repertoires in COVID-19. Germline V gene sequence: CDR1 MNHEY, CDR2 SMNVEV (reference sequence). V lost 6 bases and J lost 0, with 6 bases in between. The CDR3 covers 13 residues. Assay: immunoSEQ multiplex PCR; the TCRdb copy retains only in-frame clones and omits some. The sample consists of under 200,000 clones, roughly 89% of them appearing once. Source material: peripheral blood. The rearrangement uses TRBV27 and TRBJ1-5, with D possibly TRBD1 on 5 matching bases. The origin of this receptor is a man in his late teens or twenties with active or convalescent COVID-19. CDR3: CASRGGSNQPQHF. Here the CDR3 DNA reads TGTGCCAGCAGGGGGGGTAGCAATCAGCCCCAGCATTTT.